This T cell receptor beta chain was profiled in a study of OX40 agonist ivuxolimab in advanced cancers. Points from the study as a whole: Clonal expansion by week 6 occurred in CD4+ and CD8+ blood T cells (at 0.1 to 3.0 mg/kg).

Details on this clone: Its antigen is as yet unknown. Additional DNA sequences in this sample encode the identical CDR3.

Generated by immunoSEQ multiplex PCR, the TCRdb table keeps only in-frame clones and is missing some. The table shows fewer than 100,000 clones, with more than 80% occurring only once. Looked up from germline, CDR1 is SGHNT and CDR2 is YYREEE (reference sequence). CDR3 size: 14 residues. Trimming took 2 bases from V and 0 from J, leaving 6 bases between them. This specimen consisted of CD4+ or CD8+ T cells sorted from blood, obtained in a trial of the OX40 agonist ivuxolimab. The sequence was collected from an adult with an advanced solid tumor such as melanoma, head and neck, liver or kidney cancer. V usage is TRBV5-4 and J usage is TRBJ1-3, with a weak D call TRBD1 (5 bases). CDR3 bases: TGTGCCAGCAGCTTAACAGGCTCTGGAAACACCATATATTTT. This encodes CASSLTGSGNTIYF.